This T cell receptor (beta chain) comes out of a study of monozygotic twins with inflammatory bowel disease. Study results and caveats: Reduced clonotype sharing with other individuals was observed in IBD patients relative to healthy twins, especially with disease activity.

TCRdb re-called the 5' RACE reads, yielding one record per CDR3 amino acid sequence without DNA. The sample features approximately 400,000 distinct CDR3 sequences, with around 2.3% in its top ten. In the case of this clonotype: The antigen is not known.

The CDR3 covers 15 residues. V usage is TRBV12-3 or TRBV12-4 and J usage is TRBJ1-5; checking the TCRdb D call of TRBD1 is not possible without DNA. What was sequenced was blood. This TCR came from a human donor with ulcerative colitis or Crohn's disease, or a healthy co-twin of an affected twin (not recorded which). The CDR3 spells CASSTDTNGNQPQHF.